The present T cell receptor (beta chain) was sequenced within a study of blood T cell repertoires in COVID-19. On the study more broadly: There were acute and convalescent COVID-19 samples, and they came from the United States, Italy and Spain.

In terms of age and location, participants ranged from about 18 to 95 years and lived in about two dozen US areas. All recovered Cohort 3 donors got two negative PCRs, got clearance, or saw symptom resolution. The CDR3 extends over 15 amino acids. The V segment lost 5 bases and the J segment 7 bases; nucleotides outside the gene matches: 12. Germline V gene sequence: CDR1 SGHTA, CDR2 FQGTGA. As originally analysed: How many nucleated cells were present was estimated from reference gene primer amplification. TCRdb keeps only in-frame clones here, not all; method: immunoSEQ multiplex PCR. V and J calls and clone size come straight from that table; D and trimming were deduced from the DNA. Of fewer than 200,000 clones listed, around 80% are singletons.

The V gene is TRBV7-3, the J gene TRBJ2-5; 8 bases agree with TRBD1. The specimen sequenced was PBMCs or T cells enriched from blood (not recorded which). This receptor was taken from a woman aged 45-59 years who had recovered from COVID-19. CDR3: CASSPGTGRSRTQYF. The CDR3 nucleotides are TGTGCCAGCAGCCCCGGGACAGGTAGATCCAGGACCCAGTACTTC.